The clone carrying this T cell receptor beta chain has more than one count but fewer than ten. Its antigen is not known. TCRdb itself ran the reads through MiXCR, one entry per CDR3 protein. The sample carries some 920,000 distinct CDR3 sequences, roughly 31% recorded once. The source of the sample is a study of T cell repertoires in cytomegalovirus infection. The germline gives CDR1 MNHEY, CDR2 SMNVEV (reference sequence). This CDR3 comprises 18 residues. The V end lost 3 bases, the J end lost 6 bases, and 23 bases lay between the germline ends. This specimen consisted of cultured CD8+ T cells from PBMCs, obtained from culture after CMV antigen stimulation. The sequence was obtained from a human donor in good health (CMV status not recorded). Some clones in this sample may be carry-over from other donors' samples. This rearrangement joins TRBV27 to TRBJ2-2, with D maybe TRBD2 (5 bases). This CDR3 reads CASSFSLEVGVVAGELFF. The CDR3 DNA is TGTGCCAGCAGTTTTTCGCTGGAGGTGGGAGTAGTCGCCGGGGAGCTGTTTTTT.